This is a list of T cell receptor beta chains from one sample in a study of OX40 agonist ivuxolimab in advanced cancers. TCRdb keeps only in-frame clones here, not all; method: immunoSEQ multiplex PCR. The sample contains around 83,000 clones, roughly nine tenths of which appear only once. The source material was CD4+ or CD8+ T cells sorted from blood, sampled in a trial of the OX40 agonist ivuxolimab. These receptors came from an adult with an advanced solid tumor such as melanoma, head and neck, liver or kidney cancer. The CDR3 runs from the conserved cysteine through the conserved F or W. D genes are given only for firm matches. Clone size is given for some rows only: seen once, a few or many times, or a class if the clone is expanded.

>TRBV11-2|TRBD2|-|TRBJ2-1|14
TGTGCCAGCAGCGCTAGCGGGAGTTACAATGAGCAGTTCTTC
CASSASGSYNEQFF
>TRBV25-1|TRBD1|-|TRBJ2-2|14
TGTGCCAGCGGGGGACAGGTTTGGACCGGGGAGCTGTTTTTT
CASGGQVWTGELFF
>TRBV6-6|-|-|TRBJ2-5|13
TGTGCCAGCAGCCCCGGGATCCAAGAGACCCAGTACTTC
CASSPGIQETQYF
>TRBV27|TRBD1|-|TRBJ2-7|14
TGTGCCAGCAGTTACCGGGACAGGGGGGCCGAGCAGTACTTC
CASSYRDRGAEQYF
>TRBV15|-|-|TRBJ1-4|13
TGTGCCACCAGCAGTAGATCCGGTGAAAAACTGTTTTTT
CATSSRSGEKLFF
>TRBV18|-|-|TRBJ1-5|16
TGTGCCAGCTCACCCCGAGCGGGGGATAGCAATCAGCCCCAGCATTTT
CASSPRAGDSNQPQHF
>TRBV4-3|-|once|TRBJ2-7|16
TGCGCCAGCTACTGCGAGTGTCCTCAGACCTACCGCGAGCAGTACTTC
CASYCECPQTYREQYF
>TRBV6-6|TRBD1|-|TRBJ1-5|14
TGTGCCAGCAGTCACGGACAGGCAGCTCAGCCCCAGCATTTT
CASSHGQAAQPQHF
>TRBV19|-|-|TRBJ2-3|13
TGTGCCAGTAGTCCGGCCCCCCCAGATACGCAGTATTTT
CASSPAPPDTQYF
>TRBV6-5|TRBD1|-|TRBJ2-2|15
TGTGCCAGCCAGACAGGGGCGACCACCCCCGGGGAGCTGTTTTTT
CASQTGATTPGELFF
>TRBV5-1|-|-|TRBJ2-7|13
TGCGCCAGCAGCACGGGCTCCTCCTACGAGCAGTACTTC
CASSTGSSYEQYF
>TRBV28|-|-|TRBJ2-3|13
TGTGCCAGCAGTGGGGGAGGCACAGATACGCAGTATTTT
CASSGGGTDTQYF
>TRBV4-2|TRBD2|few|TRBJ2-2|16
TGTGCCAGCAGCTATCGCGGGAGCTCGAACACCGGGGAGCTGTTTTTT
CASSYRGSSNTGELFF
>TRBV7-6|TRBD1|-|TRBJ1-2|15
TGTGCCAGCAGCTTAGCACAGGGGGGGGAATATGGCTACACCTTC
CASSLAQGGEYGYTF
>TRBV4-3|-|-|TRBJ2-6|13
TGCGCCAGCAGCCAAGTTGGGGCCAACGTCCTGACTTTC
CASSQVGANVLTF
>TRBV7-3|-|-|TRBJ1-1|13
TGTGCCAGCAGCTCTACAGGTAGAACTGAAGCTTTCTTT
CASSSTGRTEAFF
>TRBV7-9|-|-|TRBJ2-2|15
TGTGCCAGCAGATCCGTGAGACAGAACACCGGGGAGCTGTTTTTT
CASRSVRQNTGELFF
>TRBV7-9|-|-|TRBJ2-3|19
TGTGCCAGCAGCTTAAATTCCGGGACGGTATCCCTTAGCACAGATACGCAGTATTTT
CASSLNSGTVSLSTDTQYF
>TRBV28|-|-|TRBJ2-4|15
TGTGCCAGCAGTTCCGAACAAATAGCCAAAAACATTCAGTACTTC
CASSSEQIAKNIQYF
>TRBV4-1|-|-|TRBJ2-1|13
TGCGCCAGCAGCCAAGATCAAAGGCCACGTCAATTCTTC
CASSQDQRPRQFF
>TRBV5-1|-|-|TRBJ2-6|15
TGCGCCAGCACCTCCGCAGGGGCTGGGGCCAACGTCCTGACTTTC
CASTSAGAGANVLTF
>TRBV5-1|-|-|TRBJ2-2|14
TGCGCCAGCTCCACGGGACAAAACACCGGGGAGCTGTTTTTT
CASSTGQNTGELFF
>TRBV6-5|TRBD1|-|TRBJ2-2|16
TGTGCCAGCAGTTACTCTCCGGGGACAGGGGGCCGGGAGCTGTTTTTT
CASSYSPGTGGRELFF
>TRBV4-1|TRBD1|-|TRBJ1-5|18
TGCGCCAGCAGCCAAGATCCCCCCGGGGGCGCACAGGGGCAGCCCCAGCATTTT
CASSQDPPGGAQGQPQHF
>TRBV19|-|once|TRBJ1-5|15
TGTGCCAGCCGAGCCAGGGGTTCGAGCAATCAGCCCCAGCATTTT
CASRARGSSNQPQHF
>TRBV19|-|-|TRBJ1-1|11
TGTGCCAGTAACCTTAACACTGAAGCTTTCTTT
CASNLNTEAFF
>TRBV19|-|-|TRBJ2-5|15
TGTGCCAGTAGTATTGGACCAGGGCTACGGGAGACCCAGTACTTC
CASSIGPGLRETQYF
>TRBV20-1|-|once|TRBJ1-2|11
TGCAGTGCTAGTCCGGTCTATGGCTACACCTTC
CSASPVYGYTF
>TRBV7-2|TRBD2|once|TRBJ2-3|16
TGTGCCAGCAGCTCACGACTAGCGGGAGGGACAGATACGCAGTATTTT
CASSSRLAGGTDTQYF
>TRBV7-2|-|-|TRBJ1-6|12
TGTGCCAGCAGCGTTATCAATTCACCCCTCCACTTT
CASSVINSPLHF
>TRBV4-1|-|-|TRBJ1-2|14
TGCGCCAGCAGCCAAGATGAGATAAACTATGGCTACACCTTC
CASSQDEINYGYTF
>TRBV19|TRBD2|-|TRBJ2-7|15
TGTGCCAGTAGTATCTCATCGGGAGGGTCCTACGAGCAGTACTTC
CASSISSGGSYEQYF
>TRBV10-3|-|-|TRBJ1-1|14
TGTGCCATCAGTGTTGAGGGGAAGAACACTGAAGCTTTCTTT
CAISVEGKNTEAFF
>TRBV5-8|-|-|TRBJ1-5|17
TGTGCCAGCAGCTTGGGCCCCACCTGGGGTAGCAATCAGCCCCAGCATTTT
CASSLGPTWGSNQPQHF
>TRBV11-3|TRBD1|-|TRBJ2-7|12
TGTGCCAGCAGCCTCGGGACAGTGGGGCAGTACTTC
CASSLGTVGQYF
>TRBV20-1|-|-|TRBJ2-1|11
TGCAGTGCTACCCTAGGAGGGGTGCAGTTCTTC
CSATLGGVQFF
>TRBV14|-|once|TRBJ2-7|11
TGTGCCAGCAGCCGAACGGGAGAGCAGTACTTC
CASSRTGEQYF
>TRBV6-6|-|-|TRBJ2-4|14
TGTGCCAGCAGTTATGGTCTTAGGCAAAACATTCAGTACTTC
CASSYGLRQNIQYF
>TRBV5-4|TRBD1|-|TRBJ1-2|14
TGTGCCAGCAGCATACTACAGGGGAGCTATGGCTACACCTTC
CASSILQGSYGYTF
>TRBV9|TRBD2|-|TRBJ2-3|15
TGTGCCAGCAGCGTAACTAGCGGTCTCACAGATACGCAGTATTTT
CASSVTSGLTDTQYF
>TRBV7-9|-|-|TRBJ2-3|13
TGTGCCAGCAGACGGGACTTAGGTACCGCGCAGTATTTT
CASRRDLGTAQYF
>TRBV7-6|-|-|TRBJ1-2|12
TGTGCCAGCAGCTTCCCCGGAGGGGGCTACACCTTC
CASSFPGGGYTF
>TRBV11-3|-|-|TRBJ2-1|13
TGTGCCAGCAGCCTAGGGTTCAAGGGGGAGCAGTTCTTC
CASSLGFKGEQFF
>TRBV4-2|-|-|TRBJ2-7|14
TGTGCCAGCAGCCAAGATCGTACGTCCTACGAGCAGTACTTC
CASSQDRTSYEQYF
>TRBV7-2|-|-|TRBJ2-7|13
TGTGCCAGCAGCTTAGCGGGCCCCTACGAGCAGTACTTC
CASSLAGPYEQYF
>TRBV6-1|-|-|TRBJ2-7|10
TGTGCCAGCTCTTACTACGAGCAGTACTTC
CASSYYEQYF
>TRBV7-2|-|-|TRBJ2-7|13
TGTGCCAGCAGCTTTCTGGGGATCCCCGGGCAGTACTTC
CASSFLGIPGQYF
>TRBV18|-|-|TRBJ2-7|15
TGTGCCAGCTCACCAAAGACCTCCTTGGGGAACGAGCAGTACTTC
CASSPKTSLGNEQYF
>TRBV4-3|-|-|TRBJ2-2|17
TGCGCCAGCAGCCCTAGGTCGATCGGAGCGAACACCGGGGAGCTGTTTTTT
CASSPRSIGANTGELFF
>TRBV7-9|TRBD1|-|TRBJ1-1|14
TGTGCCAGCAGCCCGACAGGGGTGAACACTGAAGCTTTCTTT
CASSPTGVNTEAFF
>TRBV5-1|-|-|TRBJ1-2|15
TGCGCCAGCAGCTTGCTTCCCGAAGCTAACTATGGCTACACCTTC
CASSLLPEANYGYTF
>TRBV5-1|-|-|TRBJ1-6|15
TGCGCCAGCAGCTTACAGGGTGATGGAGGTTCACCCCTCCACTTT
CASSLQGDGGSPLHF